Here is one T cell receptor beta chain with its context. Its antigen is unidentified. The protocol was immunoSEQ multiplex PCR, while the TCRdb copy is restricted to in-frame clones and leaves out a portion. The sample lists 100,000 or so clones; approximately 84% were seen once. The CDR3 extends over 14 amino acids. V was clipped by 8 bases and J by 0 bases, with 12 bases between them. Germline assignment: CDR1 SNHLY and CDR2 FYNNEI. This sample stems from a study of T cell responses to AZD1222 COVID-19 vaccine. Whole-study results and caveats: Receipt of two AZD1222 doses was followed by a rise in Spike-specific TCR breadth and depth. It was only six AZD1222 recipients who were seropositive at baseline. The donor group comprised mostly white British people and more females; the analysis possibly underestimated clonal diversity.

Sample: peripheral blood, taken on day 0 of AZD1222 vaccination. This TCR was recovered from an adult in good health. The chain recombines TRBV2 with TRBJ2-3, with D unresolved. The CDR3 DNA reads TGTGCCAGCTTAGAAGGGTCGAGCACAGATACGCAGTATTTT. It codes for CASLEGSSTDTQYF. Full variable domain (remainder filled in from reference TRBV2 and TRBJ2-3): EPEVTQTPSHQVTQMGQEVILRCVPISNHLYFYWYRQILGQKVEFLVSFYNNEISEKSEIFDDQFSVERPDGSNFTLKIRSTKLEDSAMYFCASLEGSSTDTQYFGPGTRLTVL.